The 6 T cell receptor beta chains below come from one sample, sequenced in a study of identical twins. One entry per CDR3 protein, called by TCRdb with MiXCR from the 5' RACE reads. The table includes under 800,000 distinct CDR3 sequences, approximately 21% detected once. These data also formed part of another study, on T cells expressing NK-cell markers.

The sequencing sample was made of PBMCs. The source is a woman in her late teens or twenties in good health.

The rearrangement uses TRBV4-3 and TRBJ2-5; D unresolved. The germline V gene encodes CDR1 LGHNA and CDR2 YSLEER. Trimming removed 4 bases from V and 2 bases from J, with 17 bases in between. The CDR3 covers 16 residues. CDR3 sequence (DNA): TGCGCCAGCAGCCCTACCGGTGCCTCCCGACAAGAGACCCAGTACTTC. Translating gives CASSPTGASRQETQYF.

The chain has TRBV7-6 and TRBJ1-2; 10 bases align to TRBD1. Germline V gives CDR1 SGHVS, CDR2 FNYEAQ. The ends lost 7 bases at V and 1 base at J; junction bases unmatched: 12. The CDR3 totals 17 residues. The CDR3 DNA follows: TGTGCCAGCACAGACAGGGGGCCGAAAACCCTTAACTATGGCTACACCTTC. It encodes CASTDRGPKTLNYGYTF. Using reference TRBV7-6 and TRBJ1-2 for the parts outside the CDR3, the full variable domain is GAGVSQSPRYKVTKRGQDVALRCDPISGHVSLYWYRQALGQGPEFLTYFNYEAQQDKSGLPNDRFSAERPEGSISTLTIQRTEQRDSAMYRCASTDRGPKTLNYGYTFGSGTRLTVV.

The J gene is TRBJ1-1, the V gene TRBV4-2, with D uncertain. CDR3 size: 13 residues. Germline-derived CDR1 and CDR2 are LGHNA and YNFKEQ. The V gene lost 4 bases and the J gene lost 4 bases, with 10 bases spanning the gap. The CDR3 sequence is CASSPASVTEAFF. The CDR3 coding sequence is TGTGCCAGCAGCCCCGCCTCCGTCACTGAAGCTTTCTTT.

A few counts support this clonotype. This chain links TRBV7-2 with TRBJ2-3, with D possibly being TRBD2 (6 bases). V was pared by 3 bases and J by 7 bases, with 11 bases between. Germline CDR1 and CDR2: SGHTA and FQGNSA. This CDR3 is built from 13 residues. This chain's CDR3 is CASSLTGVYTQYF. The CDR3 DNA sequence: TGTGCCAGCAGCTTGACGGGGGTTTATACGCAGTATTTT.

This clonotype was found a few times. The rearrangement links TRBV9 to TRBJ1-2; D not resolved. Trimming shortened V by 2 bases and J by 8 bases, and 13 bases separated the two germline ends. Germline values: CDR1 SGDLS, CDR2 YYNGEE. The CDR3 covers 13 residues. The CDR3 sequence: CASSVPGSTGYTF. Written as DNA, the CDR3 is TGTGCCAGCAGCGTCCCCGGTTCCACCGGCTACACCTTC.

This clonotype was detected only a few times. The chain recombines TRBV20-1 with TRBJ2-5; 13 nucleotides line up with TRBD2. Germline assignment: CDR1 DFQATT and CDR2 SNEGSKA (reference sequence). The CDR3 runs to 13 residues. Germline trimming cut 0 bases from V and 12 bases from J; bases unmatched to any gene: 4. Written as DNA, the CDR3 is TGCAGTGCTAGAGATGGGACTAGCGGGGCCAAGTACTTC. Its protein product is CSARDGTSGAKYF.